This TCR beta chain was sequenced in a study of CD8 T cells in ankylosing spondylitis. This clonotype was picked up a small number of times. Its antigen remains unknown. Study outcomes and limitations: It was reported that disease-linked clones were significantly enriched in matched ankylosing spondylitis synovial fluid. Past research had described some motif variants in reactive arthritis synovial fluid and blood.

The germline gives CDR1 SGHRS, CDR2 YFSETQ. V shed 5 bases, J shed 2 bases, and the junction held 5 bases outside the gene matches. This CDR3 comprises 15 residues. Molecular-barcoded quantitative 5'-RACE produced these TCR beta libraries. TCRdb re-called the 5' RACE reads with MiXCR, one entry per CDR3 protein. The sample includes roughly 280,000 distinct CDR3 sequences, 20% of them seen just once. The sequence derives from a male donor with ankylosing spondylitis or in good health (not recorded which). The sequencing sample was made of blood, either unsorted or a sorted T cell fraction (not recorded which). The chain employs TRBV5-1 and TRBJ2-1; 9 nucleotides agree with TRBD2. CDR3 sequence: CASRRTSDTYNEQFF. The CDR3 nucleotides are TGCGCCAGCAGGAGGACTAGCGATACCTACAATGAGCAGTTCTTC. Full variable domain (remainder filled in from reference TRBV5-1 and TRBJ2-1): KAGVTQTPRYLIKTRGQQVTLSCSPISGHRSVSWYQQTPGQGLQFLFEYFSETQRNKGNFPGRFSGRQFSNSRSEMNVSTLELGDSALYLCASRRTSDTYNEQFFGPGTRLTVL.